One and the same sample provided the 25 T cell receptor beta chains below, sequenced in a study of blood T cell dynamics during melanoma immunotherapy. Regarding time point: pre-treatment baseline. Clones were read by immunoSEQ multiplex PCR, and TCRdb kept only the in-frame ones, dropping some. The data show approximately 25,000 clones, with about 83% seen just once and roughly 4.8% held by the top ten. Sample: blood, taken from a patient treated with checkpoint blockade. These receptors originate from a human donor with melanoma.

The chain combines TRBV2 with TRBJ1-4, with D uncertain. Trimming removed 6 bases from V and 2 bases from J, with 10 bases in between. The CDR3 extends over 14 amino acids. The germline gives CDR1 SNHLY, CDR2 FYNNEI. CDR3 sequence reads: CASRRANTNEKLFF. The DNA of the CDR3 is TGTGCCAGCAGGAGGGCGAACACTAATGAAAAACTGTTTTTT.

For the CDR3, the DNA is TGTGCCAGCAGCATTACCGGGACTAGAGCCTACGAGCAGTACTTC. This encodes CASSITGTRAYEQYF. J is TRBJ2-7 and V is TRBV5-5, with 8 bases lining up with TRBD2. J lost 2 bases, V lost 4 bases, and 8 bases had no gene match. Germline-derived CDR1 and CDR2 are SGHKS and YYEKEE (reference sequence). The CDR3 totals 15 residues.

The V call is TRBV28, the J call TRBJ2-5, with TRBD1 as a possible D gene (6 bases). This CDR3 spans 13 amino acids. Deletions cut 6 bases from V and 5 bases from J, with 13 bases between. Germline lookup yields CDR1 MDHEN and CDR2 SYDVKM. The CDR3 here is CASRKGGTETQYF. CDR3 sequence (DNA): TGTGCCAGCAGAAAAGGGGGAACGGAGACCCAGTACTTC.

As DNA, the CDR3 is TGTGCCAGCAGTCCCCTCCCGCGAGCCCCGTGGGAGCAGTACTTC. This translates into CASSPLPRAPWEQYF. The rearrangement links TRBV28 to TRBJ2-7; D call uncertain. From germline, CDR1 is MDHEN and CDR2 SYDVKM. This CDR3 is 15 amino acids long. V lost 5 bases to trimming and J lost 7 bases, with 21 bases between them.

The rearrangement uses TRBV13 and TRBJ1-6, with D unresolved. Germline CDR1 and CDR2: PRHDT and FYEKMQ (reference sequence). There are 12 residues in the CDR3. Trimming pared 6 bases from V and 11 bases from J, leaving 11 bases between. CDR3 amino acids: CASRLGSAPLHF. CDR3 DNA: TGTGCCAGCAGGTTGGGAAGTGCACCCCTCCACTTT.

The gene calls are TRBV7-9 and TRBJ1-5; TRBD1 matches at 7 bases. This CDR3 contains 13 residues. J was trimmed by 4 bases and V by 7 bases; bases with no gene match: 4. Germline V gene sequence: CDR1 SEHNR, CDR2 FQNEAQ (reference sequence). CDR3 amino acids: CASTQQGNQPQHF. As DNA, the CDR3 is TGTGCCAGCACCCAACAGGGGAATCAGCCCCAGCATTTT.

The CDR3 reads CASSWTSKTYEQYF. Written as DNA, the CDR3 is TGTGCCAGCTCTTGGACTAGCAAGACCTACGAGCAGTACTTC. V gene TRBV6-1 combines with J gene TRBJ2-7; 8 bases line up with TRBD2. Trimming cost V 8 bases and J 2 bases; bases outside gene matches: 8. The CDR3 covers 14 residues. Germline CDR1 MNHNS, CDR2 SASEGT.

The rearrangement uses TRBV27 and TRBJ2-5, with TRBD2 matching 7 bases. This CDR3 has 14 residues. The germline V gene encodes CDR1 MNHEY and CDR2 SMNVEV (reference sequence). The V gene end was trimmed by 5 bases and the J gene end by 4 bases; junction bases not matched to a gene: 7. The CDR3 loop is CASSRLSGGETQYF. CDR3 DNA: TGTGCCAGCAGTAGGCTGTCGGGGGGAGAGACCCAGTACTTC.

V gene TRBV5-8 combines with J gene TRBJ2-7, with D hard to call. This CDR3 contains 14 residues. V was trimmed by 0 bases and J by 3 bases, leaving 10 bases between them. CDR1 and CDR2 from the germline V gene are SGHTS and YDEGEE. The CDR3 region is CASSLVTKDYEQYF. DNA for the CDR3: TGTGCCAGCAGCTTGGTTACCAAAGACTACGAGCAGTACTTC.

The chain is built from TRBV19 and TRBJ2-2, with D perhaps matching TRBD2 (5 bases). The CDR3 has 16 amino acids. V was shortened by 5 bases and J by 2 bases, with 15 bases between the two germline ends. Germline V gene lookup returns CDR1 LNHDA and CDR2 SQIVND (reference sequence). The CDR3 nucleotides are TGTGCCAGTAGTGTAGGGTTTCGGGGAAACACCGGGGAGCTGTTTTTT. This gives the protein CASSVGFRGNTGELFF.

The chain employs TRBV5-1 and TRBJ2-2; TRBD1 might be the D (6 bases). Looked up from germline, CDR1 is SGHRS and CDR2 is YFSETQ. The CDR3 runs 15 residues. V was cut by 3 bases and J by 6 bases, with 15 bases left in between. The CDR3 here is CASSSDRSRAGELFF. CDR3 coding DNA: TGCGCCAGCAGCTCCGACAGGTCTAGGGCCGGGGAGCTGTTTTTT.

About this clone itself: One end of the junction fails to match germline, which may point to a read error. The chain is built from TRBV6-1 and TRBJ1-2; D ambiguous. From germline, CDR1 is MNHNS and CDR2 SASEGT. This CDR3 contains 14 residues. The CDR3 reads CASSYQAGGYVYTF. The DNA for the CDR3 is TGTGCCAGCAGCTACCAGGCCGGCGGCTATGTCTACACCTTC.

The CDR3, as DNA: TGCGCCAGCAGCTTGGAGGGACTAGCGTCGGGAGAGCAGTACTTC. Translation gives CASSLEGLASGEQYF. The gene calls are TRBV5-1 and TRBJ2-5; 10 nucleotides line up with TRBD2. CDR1 is SGHRS and CDR2 is YFSETQ in the germline V gene. This CDR3 comprises 15 residues. The V segment lost 0 bases and the J segment 11 bases; nucleotides outside the gene matches: 10.

The rearrangement uses TRBV2 and TRBJ2-7; weak D call: TRBD2 (6 bases). Trimming shortened V by 7 bases and J by 2 bases, and 12 bases separated the two germline ends. From germline, CDR1 is SNHLY and CDR2 FYNNEI. This CDR3 comprises 13 residues. The CDR3 protein is CASTLGTAYEQYF. In DNA form, the CDR3 reads TGTGCCAGCACCCTAGGGACTGCCTACGAGCAGTACTTC.

V is TRBV15 and J is TRBJ2-7; 8 bases are a match to TRBD2. The CDR3 is made up of 15 amino acids. CDR1 and CDR2 from the germline V gene are LNHNV and YYDKDF (reference sequence). V shed 1 base, J shed 5 bases, and the junction held 7 bases outside the gene matches. The CDR3 sequence is CATSRVSAGDHEQYF. CDR3 nucleotide sequence: TGTGCCACCAGCAGAGTTTCAGCGGGAGACCACGAGCAGTACTTC.

V usage is TRBV5-1 and J usage is TRBJ2-5; 8 nucleotides line up with TRBD1. J gave up 4 bases and V 2 bases, and 4 bases lay outside the gene matches. From germline, CDR1 is SGHRS and CDR2 YFSETQ. This CDR3 has 14 residues. This CDR3 is CASSFSGGGETQYF. CDR3 in DNA: TGCGCCAGCAGCTTTTCAGGGGGCGGAGAGACCCAGTACTTC.

The chain is built from TRBV19 and TRBJ2-1, with 10 bases identical to TRBD2. The germline V gene encodes CDR1 LNHDA and CDR2 SQIVND (reference sequence). V lost 9 bases and J lost 0; bases outside the gene matches: 20. This CDR3 contains 20 residues. The CDR3 protein is CASGMGGTSGTRSSYNEQFF. CDR3 sequence (DNA): TGTGCCAGCGGCATGGGGGGAACTAGCGGGACGAGGAGCTCCTACAATGAGCAGTTCTTC.

This clone has a handful of counts. The gene calls are TRBV28 and TRBJ2-2; 7 bases agree with TRBD2. The CDR3 is 16 amino acids. Trimming removed 1 base from V and 3 bases from J; junction bases left unmatched: 5. Germline V lookup: CDR1 MDHEN, CDR2 SYDVKM. In DNA form, the CDR3 reads TGTGCCAGCAGTTTATCGGGAGGCACGGACACCGGGGAGCTGTTTTTT. Translation: CASSLSGGTDTGELFF.

V and J are TRBV6-5 and TRBJ2-5; D is unresolved. From germline, CDR1 is MNHEY and CDR2 SVGAGI. The CDR3 is 13 amino acids. Trimming took 0 bases from V and 5 from J, leaving 7 bases between them. CDR3 sequence (DNA): TGTGCCAGCAGTTACTCCTTCCTCGAGACCCAGTACTTC. Its protein is CASSYSFLETQYF.

J is TRBJ2-7 and V is TRBV19; 7 bases line up with TRBD2. This CDR3 has 13 amino acids. From germline, CDR1 is LNHDA and CDR2 SQIVND (reference sequence). Trimming cost V 8 bases and J 2 bases; bases outside gene matches: 6. The CDR3 is CASSTGLPYEQYF. The CDR3 region has the DNA TGTGCCAGTTCAACGGGACTACCCTACGAGCAGTACTTC.

The rearrangement uses TRBV28 and TRBJ1-1, with a weak D call TRBD1 (6 bases). CDR3 length equals 14 residues. V lost 8 bases and J 2 bases, leaving 15 bases between the germline ends. The germline V gene has CDR1 MDHEN and CDR2 SYDVKM. The CDR3 protein is CASPPAGANTEAFF. DNA of the CDR3: TGTGCCAGCCCCCCGGCAGGGGCCAACACTGAAGCTTTCTTT.

The chain links TRBV6-5 to TRBJ2-1; D not resolved. The V gene lost 5 bases and the J gene lost 5 bases, with 4 bases spanning the gap. Germline loops: CDR1 MNHEY, CDR2 SVGAGI. The CDR3 has 11 residues. As DNA, the CDR3 is TGTGCCAGCAGTAAAAACAATGAGCAGTTCTTC. Its translation is CASSKNNEQFF.

This chain links TRBV9 with TRBJ2-7; TRBD1 is a possible D gene (7 bases). Germline lookup yields CDR1 SGDLS and CDR2 YYNGEE. The V end was cut by 4 bases, the J end by 5 bases, with 19 bases between. The CDR3 has 15 residues. CDR3 in DNA: TGTGCCAGCAGCCCAGGAGGCCAGGGGGGCCACGAGCAGTACTTC. Its protein product is CASSPGGQGGHEQYF.

The V and J genes are TRBV7-2 and TRBJ2-3; D may be TRBD1 or TRBD2 (5 bases each). V lost 5 bases and J 4 bases, leaving 13 bases between the germline ends. The V gene's germline CDR1 is SGHTA and CDR2 FQGNSA. This CDR3 region has 14 residues. This chain's CDR3 is CASSTGTVPDTQYF. In nucleotides, the CDR3 is TGTGCCAGCAGCACCGGGACGGTCCCAGATACGCAGTATTTT.

The rearrangement uses TRBV7-9 and TRBJ2-2, with no clear D. The CDR3 extends over 13 amino acids. V gave up 1 base and J gave up 7 bases, with 7 bases separating them. Germline values: CDR1 SEHNR, CDR2 FQNEAQ (reference sequence). The CDR3 nucleotides are TGTGCCAGCAGCTTAGGGTCCTACGGGGAGCTGTTTTTT. Translating it yields CASSLGSYGELFF.